This T cell receptor beta chain originates from a study of shared clonotypes between healthy human individuals. Study outcomes and limitations: Large sequencing depth failed to make sorted-subset sequencing complete, rarefaction showed. Researchers found naive subsets generally carried larger estimated richness than memory subsets.

V lost 0 bases, J lost 4 bases, and 13 bases lay in between. Germline loops: CDR1 SGHRS, CDR2 YFSETQ. This CDR3 has 15 amino acids. Naive CD8 cells were CD45RO-negative, positively selected for CCR7, excluding terminally differentiated effector memory CD45RA+ cells. The authors split each subset's genomic DNA evenly across several immunoSEQ plates. Approximately 210 ng DNA, tens of thousands of T cell genomes, went into each sorted-subset replicate PCR. The table came from immunoSEQ multiplex PCR; TCRdb's copy has only in-frame clones and leaves some out. There are around 700,000 clones in the sample; 92% occur only once, and about 24% lies in the top ten. Remarks on this clone: Antigen: not known.

This chain connects TRBV5-1 to TRBJ1-2, with D unclear. The sample was naive CD8+ T cells sorted from blood. The sequence came from a man under 40 in good health. DNA of the CDR3: TGCGCCAGCAGCTTGGATTTTAGGGAATTCTATGGCTACACCTTC. It is translated as CASSLDFREFYGYTF.